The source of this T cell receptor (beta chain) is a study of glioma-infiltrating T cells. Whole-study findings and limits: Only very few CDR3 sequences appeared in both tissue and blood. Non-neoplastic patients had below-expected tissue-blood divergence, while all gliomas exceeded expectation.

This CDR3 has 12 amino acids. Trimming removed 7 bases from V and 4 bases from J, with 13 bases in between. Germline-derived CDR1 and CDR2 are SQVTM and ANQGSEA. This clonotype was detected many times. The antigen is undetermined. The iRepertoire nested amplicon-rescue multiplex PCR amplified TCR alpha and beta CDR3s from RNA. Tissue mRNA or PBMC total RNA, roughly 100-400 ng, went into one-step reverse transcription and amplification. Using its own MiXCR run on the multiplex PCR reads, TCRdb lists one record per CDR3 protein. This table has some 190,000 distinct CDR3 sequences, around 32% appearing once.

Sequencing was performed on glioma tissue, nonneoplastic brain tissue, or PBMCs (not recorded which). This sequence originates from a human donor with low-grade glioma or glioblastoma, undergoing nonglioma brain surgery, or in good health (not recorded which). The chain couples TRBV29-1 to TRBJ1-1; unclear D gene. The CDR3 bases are TGCAGCGGCATATCTCAGCCCACTGAAGCTTTCTTT. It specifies CSGISQPTEAFF. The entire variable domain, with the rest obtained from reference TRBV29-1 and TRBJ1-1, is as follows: SAVISQKPSRDICQRGTSLTIQCQVDSQVTMMFWYRQQPGQSLTLIATANQGSEATYESGFVIDKFPISRPNLTFSTLTVSNMSPEDSSIYLCSGISQPTEAFFGQGTRLTVV.